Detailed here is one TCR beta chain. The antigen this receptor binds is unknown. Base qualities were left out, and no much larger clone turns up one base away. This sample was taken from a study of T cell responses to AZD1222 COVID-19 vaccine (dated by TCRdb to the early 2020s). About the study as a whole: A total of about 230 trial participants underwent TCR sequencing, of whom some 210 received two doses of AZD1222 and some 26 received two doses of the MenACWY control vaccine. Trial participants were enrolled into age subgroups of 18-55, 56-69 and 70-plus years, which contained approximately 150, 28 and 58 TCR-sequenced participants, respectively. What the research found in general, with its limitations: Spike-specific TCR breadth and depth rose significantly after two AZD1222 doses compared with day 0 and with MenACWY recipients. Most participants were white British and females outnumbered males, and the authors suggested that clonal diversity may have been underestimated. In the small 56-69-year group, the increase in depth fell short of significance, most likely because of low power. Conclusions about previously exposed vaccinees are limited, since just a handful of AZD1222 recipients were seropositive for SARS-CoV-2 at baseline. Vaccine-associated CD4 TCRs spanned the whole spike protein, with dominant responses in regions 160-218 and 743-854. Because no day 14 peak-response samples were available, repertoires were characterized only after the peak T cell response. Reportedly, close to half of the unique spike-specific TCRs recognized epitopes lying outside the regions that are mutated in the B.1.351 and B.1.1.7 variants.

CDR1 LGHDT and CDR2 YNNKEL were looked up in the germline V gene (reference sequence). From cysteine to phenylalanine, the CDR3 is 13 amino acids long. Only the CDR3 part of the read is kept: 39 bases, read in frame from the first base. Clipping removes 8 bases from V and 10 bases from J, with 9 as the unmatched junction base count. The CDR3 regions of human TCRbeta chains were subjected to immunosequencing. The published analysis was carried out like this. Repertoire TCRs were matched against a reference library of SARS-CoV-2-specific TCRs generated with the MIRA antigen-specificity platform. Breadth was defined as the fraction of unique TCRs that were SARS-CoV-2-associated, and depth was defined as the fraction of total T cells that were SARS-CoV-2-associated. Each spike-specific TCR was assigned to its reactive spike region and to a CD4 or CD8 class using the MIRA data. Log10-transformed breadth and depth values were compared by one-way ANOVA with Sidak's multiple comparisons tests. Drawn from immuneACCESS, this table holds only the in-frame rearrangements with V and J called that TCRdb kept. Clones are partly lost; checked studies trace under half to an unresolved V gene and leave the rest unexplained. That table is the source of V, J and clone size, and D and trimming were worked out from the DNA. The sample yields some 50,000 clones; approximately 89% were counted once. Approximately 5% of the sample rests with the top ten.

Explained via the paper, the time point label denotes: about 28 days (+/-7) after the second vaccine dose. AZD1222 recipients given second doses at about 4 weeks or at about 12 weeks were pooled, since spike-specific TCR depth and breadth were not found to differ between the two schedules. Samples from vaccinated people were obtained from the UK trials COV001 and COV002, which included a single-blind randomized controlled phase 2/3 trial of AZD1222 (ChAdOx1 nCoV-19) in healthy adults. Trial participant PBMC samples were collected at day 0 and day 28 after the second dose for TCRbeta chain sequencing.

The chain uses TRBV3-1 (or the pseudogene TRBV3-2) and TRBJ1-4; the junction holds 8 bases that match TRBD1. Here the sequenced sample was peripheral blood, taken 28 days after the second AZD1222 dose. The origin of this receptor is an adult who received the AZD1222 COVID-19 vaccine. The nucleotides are TGTGCCAGCTCCGACAGGGGCATGGGAAAACTGTTTTTT. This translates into CASSDRGMGKLFF.